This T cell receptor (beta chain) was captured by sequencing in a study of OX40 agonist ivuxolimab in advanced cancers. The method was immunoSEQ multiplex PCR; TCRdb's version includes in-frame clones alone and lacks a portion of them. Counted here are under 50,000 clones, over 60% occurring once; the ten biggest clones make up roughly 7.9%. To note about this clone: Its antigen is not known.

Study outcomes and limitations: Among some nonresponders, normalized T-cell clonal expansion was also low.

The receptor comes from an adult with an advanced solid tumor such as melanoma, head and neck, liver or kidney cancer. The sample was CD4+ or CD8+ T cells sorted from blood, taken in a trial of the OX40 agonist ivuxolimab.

This CDR3 reads CAISESRGDYEQYF. CDR3 coding DNA: TGTGCCATCAGTGAGTCGAGAGGCGACTACGAGCAGTACTTC. The genes are TRBV10-3 and TRBJ2-7; D unclear. V was trimmed by 0 bases and J by 3 bases, leaving 9 bases between them. CDR3 length: 14 amino acids. Germline CDR1 reads ENHRY; CDR2 reads SYGVKD.